Presented here are 28 T cell receptor beta chains from one specimen sequenced in a study of regulatory T cells in long-lasting Graves disease. Time point here: persistent/refractory GD, antithyroid drugs over 5 years with positive TRAb. Extracted RNA from PBMCs served as the source of the TCR library. Investigators prepared the TCR beta libraries by applying iRepertoire HTBI primers and Arm-PCR of CDR3 regions. A single record per CDR3 protein comes from TCRdb applying MiXCR to the multiplex PCR reads. The sample has roughly 300,000 distinct CDR3 sequences, about 20% seen once. Sequenced material: peripheral blood mononuclear cells (PBMCs), taken when the disease was refractory, from a patient treated with antithyroid drugs. The source of these receptors is a female donor with Graves disease.

The rearrangement uses TRBV13 and TRBJ2-7, with 9 nucleotides matching TRBD1. Germline assignment: CDR1 PRHDT and CDR2 FYEKMQ (reference sequence). With 1 base clipped from V and 5 bases from J, the junction kept 6 bases outside the gene matches. The CDR3 contains 15 residues. The DNA for the CDR3 is TGTGCCAGCAGCTTAGAAGGGGACAGGGCCAACGAGCAGTACTTC. As protein: CASSLEGDRANEQYF.

The rearrangement uses TRBV6-1 and TRBJ1-1; possibly TRBD1 for D (5 bases). In germline, CDR1 is MNHNS, CDR2 SASEGT. The CDR3 contains 15 residues. With 3 bases removed from V and 4 bases from J, the gap between germline ends came to 15 bases. The CDR3 here is CASSERQLLGTEAFF. The CDR3 region has the DNA TGTGCCAGCAGTGAGCGACAGCTACTGGGCACTGAAGCTTTCTTT.

The V call is TRBV20-1, the J call TRBJ1-4; TRBD1 matches 7 bases. The CDR3 sequence is 13 residues long. The germline V gene encodes CDR1 DFQATT and CDR2 SNEGSKA (reference sequence). The ends lost 6 bases at V and 7 bases at J; junction bases unmatched: 8. DNA for the CDR3: TGCAGTGCCGGGGACAGCAATATTGAAAAACTGTTTTTT. This translates into CSAGDSNIEKLFF.

This clonotype was observed at least ten times. The chain recombines TRBV6-1 with TRBJ2-2; 7 nucleotides line up with TRBD1. V shed 8 bases, J shed 2 bases, and the junction held 11 bases outside the gene matches. The CDR3 totals 16 residues. The germline gives CDR1 MNHNS, CDR2 SASEGT. As DNA, the CDR3 is TGTGCCAGCCAGGGAAAAGGGACAGTAAACACCGGGGAGCTGTTTTTT. Amino acids: CASQGKGTVNTGELFF.

This clonotype was picked up many times. The chain uses TRBV12-3 or TRBV12-4 and TRBJ1-2; D possibly corresponds to TRBD1 (6 bases). The CDR3 extends over 17 amino acids. Trimming pared 5 bases from V and 4 bases from J, leaving 23 bases between. CDR3 protein: CASSPRRVNRDAYGYTF. The CDR3 DNA follows: TGTGCCAGCAGTCCACGCCGGGTTAACAGGGACGCCTATGGCTACACCTTC.

The chain carries TRBV4-1 and TRBJ1-5; D ambiguous. V lost 2 bases to trimming and J lost 7 bases, with 12 bases between them. The CDR3 sequence is 14 residues long. Looked up from germline, CDR1 is MGHRA and CDR2 is YSYEKL. CDR3 coding DNA: TGCGCCAGCAGCCAACTAGGGTTGAGGCAGCCCCAGCATTTT. Residues: CASSQLGLRQPQHF.

This clonotype came up a few times. The rearrangement links TRBV14 to TRBJ2-7; possible D gene TRBD2, 5 bases. Trimming removed 0 bases at V and 0 bases at J, with 12 bases between. The V gene's germline CDR1 is SGHDN and CDR2 FVKESK. The CDR3 runs 16 residues. As DNA, the CDR3 is TGTGCCAGCAGCCAAGATACGGGGTGGAGCTCCTACGAGCAGTACTTC. Protein sequence: CASSQDTGWSSYEQYF.

This clonotype was seen repeatedly, ten times or more. This rearrangement joins TRBV2 to TRBJ1-4; D gene ambiguous. The CDR3 sequence is 12 residues long. Trimming cost V 3 bases and J 8 bases, with 7 bases left between them. Germline V lookup: CDR1 SNHLY, CDR2 FYNNEI. CDR3 loop: CASSEGREKLFF. DNA for the CDR3: TGTGCCAGCAGTGAGGGGAGGGAAAAACTGTTTTTT.

Of note for this clonotype: It may be a read error: a sequence one base away is much more abundant. V and J are TRBV7-3 and TRBJ1-6, with a weak D call TRBD1 (5 bases). CDR3 length: 13 residues. Between the trimmed V and J ends, which lost 5 bases and 5 bases, there was a span of 7 bases. From germline, CDR1 is SGHTA and CDR2 FQGTGA. This chain's CDR3 is CASSRQNNSPLHF. DNA of the CDR3: TGTGCCAGCAGCCGACAGAATAATTCACCCCTCCACTTT.

This chain connects TRBV5-1 to TRBJ2-1, with D possibly TRBD2 on 6 matching bases. The CDR3 extends over 14 amino acids. V lost 4 bases to trimming and J lost 3 bases, with 11 bases between them. Germline V gene sequence: CDR1 SGHRS, CDR2 YFSETQ. The CDR3, as DNA: TGCGCCAGCAGCGTAGCGGAAAGCTACAATGAGCAGTTCTTC. Amino acid sequence: CASSVAESYNEQFF.

This clonotype was seen many times. The chain has TRBV3-1 and TRBJ1-2; no clear D gene. V was trimmed by 3 bases and J by 3 bases, leaving 8 bases between them. This CDR3 contains 13 residues. Germline loops: CDR1 LGHDT, CDR2 YNNKEL (reference sequence). CDR3 sequence (DNA): TGTGCCAGCAGCCAGGCCGCTGACTATGGCTACACCTTC. Residues: CASSQAADYGYTF.

This clonotype was seen at least ten times. Here the CDR3 reads CASSLGDSNEKLFF. For the CDR3, the DNA is TGCGCCAGCAGCTTGGGGGACAGTAATGAAAAACTGTTTTTT. This chain connects TRBV5-1 to TRBJ1-4; 7 bases fit TRBD1. J gave up 4 bases and V 0 bases, and 0 bases lay outside the gene matches. The CDR3 is 14 residues long. Germline CDR1 SGHRS, CDR2 YFSETQ.

This clonotype was seen ten or more times. The chain employs TRBV18 and TRBJ1-6; D possibly corresponds to TRBD1 (6 bases). V was trimmed by 6 bases and J by 4 bases, leaving 10 bases between them. CDR3 length equals 14 residues. CDR1 KGHSH and CDR2 LQKENI come from the germline V gene. The CDR3 DNA is TGTGCCAGCTCGTCCGGGACATATAATTCACCCCTCCACTTT. This gives the protein CASSSGTYNSPLHF. The whole variable domain, remainder taken from reference TRBV18 and TRBJ1-6, is NAGVMQNPRHLVRRRGQEARLRCSPMKGHSHVYWYRQLPEEGLKFMVYLQKENIIDESGMPKERFSAEFPKEGPSILRIQQVVRGDSAAYFCASSSGTYNSPLHFGNGTRLTVT.

The J gene is TRBJ1-6, the V gene TRBV7-9; D possibly corresponds to TRBD1 (5 bases). Trimming left V 3 bases short and J 7 bases short, with 10 bases between. Germline V gene sequence: CDR1 SEHNR, CDR2 FQNEAQ (reference sequence). The CDR3 length is 14 residues. The CDR3 DNA sequence: TGTGCCAGCAGCTTTGGGGGATTCAATTCACCCCTCCACTTT. The encoded protein is CASSFGGFNSPLHF.

J is TRBJ1-2 and V is TRBV7-2; 9 nucleotides align to TRBD1. CDR1 is SGHTA and CDR2 is FQGNSA in the germline V gene. V gave up 4 bases and J gave up 6 bases; unmatched junction bases: 12. This CDR3 spans 16 amino acids. The CDR3 sequence: CASSYTTGGLVDGYTF. The CDR3 bases are TGTGCCAGCAGCTACACGACAGGGGGGTTGGTCGATGGCTACACCTTC. Full variable domain (remainder filled in from reference TRBV7-2 and TRBJ1-2): GAGVSQSPSNKVTEKGKDVELRCDPISGHTALYWYRQSLGQGLEFLIYFQGNSAPDKSGLPSDRFSAERTGGSVSTLTIQRTQQEDSAVYLCASSYTTGGLVDGYTFGSGTRLTVV.

This clonotype occurred many times. The CDR3: CASSPSTGRIYEQYF. CDR3 DNA sequence: TGTGCCAGCAGTCCCTCGACAGGCAGGATCTACGAGCAGTACTTC. The chain uses TRBV28 and TRBJ2-7, with D possibly TRBD1 on 6 matching bases. Trimming removed 5 bases from V and 3 bases from J, with 17 bases in between. Germline V CDR1 and CDR2: MDHEN, SYDVKM. The CDR3 extends over 15 amino acids.

Of note for this clonotype: A much larger clonotype is one base distant, so this may be a read error. The V gene is TRBV10-3, the J gene TRBJ2-2; no definite D call. The germline CDR1 and CDR2 sequences are ENHRY and SYGVKD. This CDR3 is built from 15 residues. The CDR3 here is CALSAVIYNTGELFF. In DNA, the CDR3 is TGTGCCCTCAGTGCAGTGATATACAACACCGGGGAGCTGTTTTTT.

This clonotype has only a few counts. The chain carries TRBV18 and TRBJ1-5; 9 bases fit TRBD1. V shed 6 bases and J 6 bases; nucleotides not matched to a gene: 9. Germline lookup yields CDR1 KGHSH and CDR2 LQKENI. The CDR3 runs to 15 residues. The CDR3 DNA reads TGTGCCAGCTCGCCAGGGACAGGGTATTCTCAGCCCCAGCATTTT. Translating gives CASSPGTGYSQPQHF.

The rearrangement uses TRBV5-4 and TRBJ2-5, with D tentatively TRBD1 (6 bases). V shed 0 bases and J shed 5 bases, with 14 bases lying between them. This CDR3 spans 15 amino acids. The germline gives CDR1 SGHNT, CDR2 YYREEE (reference sequence). The CDR3 is CASSLEYRVGETQYF. Here the CDR3 DNA reads TGTGCCAGCAGCTTGGAATACAGGGTCGGGGAGACCCAGTACTTC.

This clonotype was counted ten times or more. The chain has TRBV7-2 and TRBJ1-5; D not resolved. The CDR3 length is 13 residues. V lost 9 bases to trimming and J lost 2 bases, with 11 bases between them. Germline assignment: CDR1 SGHTA and CDR2 FQGNSA. As DNA, the CDR3 is TGTGCCAGTAACCCGGCCGGCAATCAGCCCCAGCATTTT. Encoded protein: CASNPAGNQPQHF.

The chain combines TRBV7-3 with TRBJ2-1; D is possibly TRBD1 (5 bases). V was clipped by 4 bases and J by 0 bases, with 7 bases between them. Germline loops: CDR1 SGHTA, CDR2 FQGTGA. The CDR3 covers 14 residues. CDR3 coding DNA: TGTGCCAGCAGCTCCACAGGCTCCTACAATGAGCAGTTCTTC. This codes for CASSSTGSYNEQFF.

This chain connects TRBV2 to TRBJ2-3; 8 bases line up with TRBD2. CDR1 is SNHLY and CDR2 is FYNNEI in the germline V gene. This CDR3 has 15 amino acids. The J segment lost 0 bases and the V segment lost 4 bases, leaving 3 bases of the junction unmatched. CDR3 in amino acids: CASSVAGGSTDTQYF. For the CDR3, the DNA is TGTGCCAGCAGTGTTGCGGGGGGTAGCACAGATACGCAGTATTTT.

Only a few counts were recorded for this clonotype. This chain joins TRBV5-1 and TRBJ2-2, with 8 positions matching TRBD1. In germline, CDR1 is SGHRS, CDR2 YFSETQ. V gave up 5 bases and J gave up 4 bases; unmatched junction bases: 10. The CDR3 totals 16 residues. The CDR3 sequence is CASRPSQGAGTGELFF. The CDR3 bases are TGCGCCAGCAGACCGAGCCAGGGGGCCGGCACCGGGGAGCTGTTTTTT.

A few counts support this clonotype. V and J are TRBV30 and TRBJ2-7, with 9 bases aligning to TRBD1. Germline values: CDR1 GTSNPN, CDR2 SVGIG (reference sequence). The V and J ends lost 2 bases and 4 bases, in that order; junction bases with no gene match: 12. The CDR3 runs 16 residues. The CDR3 here is CAWSPGIFGQGYEQYF. The CDR3 DNA reads TGTGCCTGGAGTCCAGGGATCTTCGGACAGGGGTACGAGCAGTACTTC.

This clonotype was counted ten times or more. The gene calls are TRBV5-1 and TRBJ1-2; D gene ambiguous. Trimming stripped 0 bases from V and 0 bases from J, with 9 bases between. The length of the CDR3 is 15 residues. Germline CDR1 is SGHRS and CDR2 is YFSETQ. CDR3 in DNA: TGCGCCAGCAGCTTGGACGGTTCAACTAACTATGGCTACACCTTC. It translates to CASSLDGSTNYGYTF.

The chain links TRBV24-1 to TRBJ2-1; no clear D. V was trimmed by 3 bases and J by 12 bases, leaving 11 bases between them. Looked up from germline, CDR1 is KGHDR and CDR2 is SFDVKD. The CDR3 covers 12 residues. CDR3 sequence: CATSDLGYLQFF. The CDR3 bases are TGTGCCACCAGTGATCTGGGCTACCTGCAGTTCTTC.

This clonotype was recorded at least ten times. CDR3: CASSLASGTNEKLFF. CDR3 DNA: TGCGCCAGCAGCTTGGCCTCCGGAACGAATGAAAAACTGTTTTTT. The V call is TRBV5-1, the J call TRBJ1-4; unclear D gene. V shed 0 bases and J shed 5 bases, with 11 bases lying between them. The V gene's germline CDR1 is SGHRS and CDR2 YFSETQ. The CDR3 has 15 residues.

The table lists this clonotype with many counts. The chain combines TRBV7-2 with TRBJ2-5, with 8 bases that match TRBD2. Unmatched junction bases numbered 5, after V lost 6 bases and J lost 2 bases. CDR1 SGHTA and CDR2 FQGNSA come from the germline V gene. There are 14 residues in the CDR3. The CDR3, as DNA: TGTGCCAGCAGGGCGGGGGGTCTTCAAGAGACCCAGTACTTC. Translating it yields CASRAGGLQETQYF.